This T cell receptor (beta chain) was identified during a study of somatic mutations in cytotoxic T cells in rheumatoid arthritis. Across the whole study: Prior to any treatment and right after diagnosis, patient blood (about 30 ml EDTA) was drawn. Nearly 100% purity was obtained when some V beta antibody-stained T-cell populations were flow-sorted; these included V beta1+ cells sequenced for TCRB.

This CDR3 contains 18 residues. After removal of 5 bases from V and 0 bases from J, the junction contained 15 bases not matched to a gene. Germline V CDR1 and CDR2: SGHVS, FNYEAQ. Sequencing was performed with immunoSEQ multiplex PCR; in TCRdb, only in-frame clones are kept and a portion is missing. The top ten hold 6% to 8.5% of the sample, which has 20,000 or so clones, about 85% seen once. Sequencing used CD8+ T cells sorted from blood. V gene TRBV7-6 combines with J gene TRBJ1-1; 7 nucleotides line up with TRBD1. This TCR derives from a woman aged 40 to 50 with rheumatoid arthritis. CDR3 nucleotide sequence: TGTGCCAGCAGCCCAGGGACAGACATAACTATCATGAACACTGAAGCTTTCTTT. Protein product: CASSPGTDITIMNTEAFF.